This T cell receptor beta chain came from a study of T-cell reconstitution after alpha-beta-depleted transplantation in children. Researchers prepared the TCRbeta library using unique molecular identifiers, the study reports. TCRdb ran MiXCR on the PCR reads and lists one entry per CDR3 protein. The data show roughly 500,000 distinct CDR3 sequences, about a sixth seen once. V was clipped by 8 bases and J by 4 bases; unmatched bases: 15. The CDR3 has 16 amino acids. This clonotype has at least ten counts. The receptor was isolated from a human donor who donated a stem cell graft to a child with acute lymphoblastic leukemia. Sequenced here: PBMCs from the stem cell graft donor, sampled from the stem cell graft. V gene TRBV12-3 or TRBV12-4 combines with J gene TRBJ1-1, with TRBD1 identical over 8 bases. The CDR3 spells CASRREDRVVGTEAFF. In DNA form, the CDR3 reads TGTGCCAGCCGTAGGGAGGACAGGGTAGTGGGCACTGAAGCTTTCTTT.